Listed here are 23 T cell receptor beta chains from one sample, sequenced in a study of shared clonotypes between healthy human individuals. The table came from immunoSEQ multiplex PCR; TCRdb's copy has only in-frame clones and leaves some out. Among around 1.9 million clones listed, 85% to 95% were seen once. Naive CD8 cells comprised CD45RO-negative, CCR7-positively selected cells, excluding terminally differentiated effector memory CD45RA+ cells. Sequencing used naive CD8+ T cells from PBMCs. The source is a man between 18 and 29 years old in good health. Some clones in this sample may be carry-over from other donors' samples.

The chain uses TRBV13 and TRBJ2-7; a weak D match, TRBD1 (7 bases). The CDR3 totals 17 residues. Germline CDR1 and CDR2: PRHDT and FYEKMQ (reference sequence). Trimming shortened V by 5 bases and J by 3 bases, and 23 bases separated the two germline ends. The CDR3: CASSPQGGALLDYEQYF. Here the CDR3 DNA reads TGTGCCAGCAGCCCCCAGGGGGGAGCCCTCTTGGACTACGAGCAGTACTTC.

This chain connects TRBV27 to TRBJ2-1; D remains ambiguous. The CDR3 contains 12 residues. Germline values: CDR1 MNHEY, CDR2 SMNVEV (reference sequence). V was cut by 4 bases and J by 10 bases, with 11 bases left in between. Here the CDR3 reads CASSSIMTEQFF. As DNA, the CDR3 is TGTGCCAGCAGTTCAATAATGACAGAGCAGTTCTTC.

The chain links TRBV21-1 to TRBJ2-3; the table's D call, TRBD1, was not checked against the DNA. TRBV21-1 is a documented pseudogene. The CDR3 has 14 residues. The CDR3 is CASSKALRGDTQYF. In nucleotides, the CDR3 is TGTGCCAGCAGCAAAGCGTTAAGGGGGGATACGCAGTATTTT.

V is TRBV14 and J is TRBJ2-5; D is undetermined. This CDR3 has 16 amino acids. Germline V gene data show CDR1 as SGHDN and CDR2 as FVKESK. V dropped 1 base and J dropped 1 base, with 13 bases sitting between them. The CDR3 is CASSQGVPFGQETQYF. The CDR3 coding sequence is TGTGCCAGCAGCCAAGGCGTCCCCTTTGGCCAAGAGACCCAGTACTTC. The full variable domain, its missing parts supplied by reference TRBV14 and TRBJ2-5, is EAGVTQFPSHSVIEKGQTVTLRCDPISGHDNLYWYRRVMGKEIKFLLHFVKESKQDESGMPNNRFLAERTGGTYSTLKVQPAELEDSGVYFCASSQGVPFGQETQYFGPGTRLLVL.

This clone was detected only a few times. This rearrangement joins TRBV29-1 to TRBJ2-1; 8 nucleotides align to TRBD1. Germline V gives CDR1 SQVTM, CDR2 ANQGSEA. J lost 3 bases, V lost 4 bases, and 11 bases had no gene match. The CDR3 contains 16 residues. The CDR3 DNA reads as TGCAGCGTTGTGCGGCGGACAGGGAGTTTCTACAATGAGCAGTTCTTC. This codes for CSVVRRTGSFYNEQFF.

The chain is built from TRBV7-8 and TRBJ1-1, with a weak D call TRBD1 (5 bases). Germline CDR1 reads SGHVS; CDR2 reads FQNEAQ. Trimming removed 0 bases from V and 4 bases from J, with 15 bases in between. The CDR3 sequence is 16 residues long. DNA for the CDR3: TGTGCCAGCAGCTTAGCGCGGCCGCAGGGTGGCACTGAAGCTTTCTTT. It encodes CASSLARPQGGTEAFF.

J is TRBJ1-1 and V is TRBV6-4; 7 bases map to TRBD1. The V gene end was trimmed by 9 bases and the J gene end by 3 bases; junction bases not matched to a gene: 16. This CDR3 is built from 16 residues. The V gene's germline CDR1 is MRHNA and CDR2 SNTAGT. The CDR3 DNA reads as TGTGCCAGTAGGAAGAGGGACAGTTCCCAACACACTGAAGCTTTCTTT. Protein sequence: CASRKRDSSQHTEAFF.

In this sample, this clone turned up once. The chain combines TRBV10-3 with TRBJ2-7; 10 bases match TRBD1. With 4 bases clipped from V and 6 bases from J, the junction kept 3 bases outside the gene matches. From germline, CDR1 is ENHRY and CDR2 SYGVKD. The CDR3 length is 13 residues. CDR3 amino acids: CAISGGQGIEQYF. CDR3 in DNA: TGTGCCATCAGTGGGGGACAGGGGATCGAGCAGTACTTC.

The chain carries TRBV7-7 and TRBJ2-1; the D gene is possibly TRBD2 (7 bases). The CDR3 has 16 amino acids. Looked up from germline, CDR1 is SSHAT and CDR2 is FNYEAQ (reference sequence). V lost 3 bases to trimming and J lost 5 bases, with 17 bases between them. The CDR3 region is CASSFGGGQGNNEQFF. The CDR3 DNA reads TGTGCCAGCAGCTTTGGGGGAGGGCAGGGGAACAATGAGCAGTTCTTC.

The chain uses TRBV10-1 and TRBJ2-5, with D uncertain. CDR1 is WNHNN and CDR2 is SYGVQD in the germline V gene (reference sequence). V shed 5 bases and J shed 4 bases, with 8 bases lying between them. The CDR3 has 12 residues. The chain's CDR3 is CASSRVAETQYF. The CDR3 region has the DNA TGCGCCAGCAGTCGGGTGGCAGAGACCCAGTACTTC.

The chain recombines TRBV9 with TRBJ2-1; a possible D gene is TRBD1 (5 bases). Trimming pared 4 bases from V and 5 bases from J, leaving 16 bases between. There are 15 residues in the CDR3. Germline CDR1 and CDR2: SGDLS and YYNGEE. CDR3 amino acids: CASSLQPQDHNEQFF. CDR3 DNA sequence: TGTGCCAGCAGCCTACAGCCACAGGATCACAATGAGCAGTTCTTC.

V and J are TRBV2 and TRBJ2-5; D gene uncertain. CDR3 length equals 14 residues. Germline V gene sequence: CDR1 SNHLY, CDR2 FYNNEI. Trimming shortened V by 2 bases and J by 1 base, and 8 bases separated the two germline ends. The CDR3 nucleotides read TGTGCCAGCAGTGAACCCACGCTCCAAGAGACCCAGTACTTC. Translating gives CASSEPTLQETQYF.

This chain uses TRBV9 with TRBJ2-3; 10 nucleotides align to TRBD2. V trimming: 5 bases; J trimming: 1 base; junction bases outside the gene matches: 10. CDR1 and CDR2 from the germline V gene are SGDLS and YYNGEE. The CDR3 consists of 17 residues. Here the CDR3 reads CASSDPNSGGGTDTQYF. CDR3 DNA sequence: TGTGCCAGCAGTGATCCTAACAGCGGGGGGGGCACAGATACGCAGTATTTT.

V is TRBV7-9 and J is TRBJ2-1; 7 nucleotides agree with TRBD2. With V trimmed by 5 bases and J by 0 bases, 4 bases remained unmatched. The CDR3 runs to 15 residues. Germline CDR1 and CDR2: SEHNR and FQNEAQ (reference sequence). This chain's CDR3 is CASSTASGSYNEQFF. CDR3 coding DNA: TGTGCCAGCAGCACTGCTAGCGGCTCCTACAATGAGCAGTTCTTC.

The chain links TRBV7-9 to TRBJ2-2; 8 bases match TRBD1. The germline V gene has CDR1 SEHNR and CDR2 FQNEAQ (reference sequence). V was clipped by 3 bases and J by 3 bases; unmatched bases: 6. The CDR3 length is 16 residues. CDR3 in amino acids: CASSFPQGDYTGELFF. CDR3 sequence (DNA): TGTGCCAGCAGCTTCCCACAGGGGGACTACACCGGGGAGCTGTTTTTT. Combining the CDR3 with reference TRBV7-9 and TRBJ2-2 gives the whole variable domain DTGVSQNPRHKITKRGQNVTFRCDPISEHNRLYWYRQTLGQGPEFLTYFQNEAQLEKSRLLSDRFSAERPKGSFSTLEIQRTEQGDSAMYLCASSFPQGDYTGELFFGEGSRLTVL.

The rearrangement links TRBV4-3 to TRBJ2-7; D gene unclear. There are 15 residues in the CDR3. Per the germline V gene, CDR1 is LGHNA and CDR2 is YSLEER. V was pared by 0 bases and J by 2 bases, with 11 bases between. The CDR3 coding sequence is TGCGCCAGCAGCCAAGATCTCGGTTCCCCCTACGAGCAGTACTTC. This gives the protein CASSQDLGSPYEQYF.

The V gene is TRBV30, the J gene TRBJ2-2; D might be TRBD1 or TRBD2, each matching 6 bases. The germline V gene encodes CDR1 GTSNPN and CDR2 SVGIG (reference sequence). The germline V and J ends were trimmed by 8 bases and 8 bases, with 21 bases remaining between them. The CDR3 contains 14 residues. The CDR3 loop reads CAHENYGGTGELFF. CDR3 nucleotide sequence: TGTGCCCATGAAAATTACGGAGGGACAGGGGAGCTGTTTTTT.

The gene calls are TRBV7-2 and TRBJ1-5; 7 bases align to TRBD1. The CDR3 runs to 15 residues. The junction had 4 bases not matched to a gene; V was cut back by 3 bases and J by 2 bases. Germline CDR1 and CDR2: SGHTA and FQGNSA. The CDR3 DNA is TGTGCCAGCAGCTTCACAGGGGAGGGCAATCAGCCCCAGCATTTT. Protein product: CASSFTGEGNQPQHF. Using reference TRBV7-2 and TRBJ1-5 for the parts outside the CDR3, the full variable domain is GAGVSQSPSNKVTEKGKDVELRCDPISGHTALYWYRQSLGQGLEFLIYFQGNSAPDKSGLPSDRFSAERTGGSVSTLTIQRTQQEDSAVYLCASSFTGEGNQPQHFGDGTRLSIL.

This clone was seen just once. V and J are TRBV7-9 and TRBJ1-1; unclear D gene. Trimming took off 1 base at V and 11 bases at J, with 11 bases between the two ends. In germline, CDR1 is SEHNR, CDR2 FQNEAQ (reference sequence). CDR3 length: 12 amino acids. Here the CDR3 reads CASSLGSGAAFF. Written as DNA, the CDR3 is TGTGCCAGCAGCTTAGGGTCCGGTGCGGCTTTCTTT. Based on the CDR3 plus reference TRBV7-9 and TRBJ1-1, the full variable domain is DTGVSQNPRHKITKRGQNVTFRCDPISEHNRLYWYRQTLGQGPEFLTYFQNEAQLEKSRLLSDRFSAERPKGSFSTLEIQRTEQGDSAMYLCASSLGSGAAFFGQGTRLTVV.

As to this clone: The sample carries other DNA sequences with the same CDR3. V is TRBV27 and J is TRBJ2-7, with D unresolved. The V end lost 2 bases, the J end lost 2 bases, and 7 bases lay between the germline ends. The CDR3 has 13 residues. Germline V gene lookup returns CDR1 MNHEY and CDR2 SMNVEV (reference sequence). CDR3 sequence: CASSLLGTYEQYF. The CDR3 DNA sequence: TGTGCCAGCAGTTTACTGGGGACCTACGAGCAGTACTTC.

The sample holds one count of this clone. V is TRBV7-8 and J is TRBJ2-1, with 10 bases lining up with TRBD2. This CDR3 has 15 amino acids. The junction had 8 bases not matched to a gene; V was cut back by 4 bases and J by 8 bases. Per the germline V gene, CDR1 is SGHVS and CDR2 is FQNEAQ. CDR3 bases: TGTGCCAGCAGCTCCTGGACTAGCGGAAAGGATGAGCAGTTCTTC. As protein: CASSSWTSGKDEQFF. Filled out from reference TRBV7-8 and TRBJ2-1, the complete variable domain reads GAGVSQSPRYKVAKRGQDVALRCDPISGHVSLFWYQQALGQGPEFLTYFQNEAQLDKSGLPSDRFFAERPEGSVSTLKIQRTQQEDSAVYLCASSSWTSGKDEQFFGPGTRLTVL.

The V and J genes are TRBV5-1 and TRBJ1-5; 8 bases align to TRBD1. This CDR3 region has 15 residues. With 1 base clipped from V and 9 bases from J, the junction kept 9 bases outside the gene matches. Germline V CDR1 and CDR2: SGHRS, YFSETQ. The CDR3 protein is CASSLSGTGNMPQHF. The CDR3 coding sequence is TGCGCCAGCAGCTTGAGTGGGACAGGCAATATGCCCCAGCATTTT.

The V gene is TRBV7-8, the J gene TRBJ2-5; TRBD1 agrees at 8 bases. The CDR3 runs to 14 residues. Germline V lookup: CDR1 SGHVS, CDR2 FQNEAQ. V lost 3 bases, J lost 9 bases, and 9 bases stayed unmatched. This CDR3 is CASSLIGTGPAQYF. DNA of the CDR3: TGTGCCAGCAGCTTGATTGGGACAGGTCCGGCCCAGTACTTC. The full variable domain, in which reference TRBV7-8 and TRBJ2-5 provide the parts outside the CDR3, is GAGVSQSPRYKVAKRGQDVALRCDPISGHVSLFWYQQALGQGPEFLTYFQNEAQLDKSGLPSDRFFAERPEGSVSTLKIQRTQQEDSAVYLCASSLIGTGPAQYFGPGTRLLVL.